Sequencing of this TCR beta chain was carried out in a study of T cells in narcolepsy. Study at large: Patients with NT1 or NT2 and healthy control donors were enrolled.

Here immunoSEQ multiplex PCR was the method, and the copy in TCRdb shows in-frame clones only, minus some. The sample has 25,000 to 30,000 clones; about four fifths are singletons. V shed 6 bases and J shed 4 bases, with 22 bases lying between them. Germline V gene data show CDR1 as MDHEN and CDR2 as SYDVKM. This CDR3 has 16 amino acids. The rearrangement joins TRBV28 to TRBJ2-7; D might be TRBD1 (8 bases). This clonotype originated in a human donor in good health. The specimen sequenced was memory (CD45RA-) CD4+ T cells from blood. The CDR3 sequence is CASRVPGGSGDYEQYF. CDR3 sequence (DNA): TGTGCCAGCAGGGTCCCAGGGGGCAGCGGGGATTACGAGCAGTACTTC.